The 17 T cell receptor beta chains below were found in one sample sequenced in a study of blood T cell repertoires in COVID-19 (dated by TCRdb to about 2020). The method was the immunoSEQ multiplex PCR assay. TCRdb re-hosts the immuneACCESS table, in-frame sequences only. Its copies lack some clones; in the studies checked, an unresolved V gene accounts for under half of them, and the cause for the rest is not known. This sample has about 140,000 clones in its table, and 82% of those were observed once. The leading ten clones occupy roughly 4% of the sample. The sample was peripheral blood. The receptors come from a woman over 75 with acute or convalescent COVID-19.

The V gene is TRBV11-2, the J gene TRBJ2-1; unclear D gene. CDR1 and CDR2 from the germline V gene are SGHAT and FQNNGV. The CDR3 runs to 13 residues. V lost 0 bases to trimming and J lost 6 bases, with 6 bases between them. Here the CDR3 reads CASSLDTANEQFF. The CDR3 coding sequence is TGTGCCAGCAGCTTAGATACAGCCAATGAGCAGTTCTTC.

This clone came up a few times. The V and J genes are TRBV24-1 and TRBJ2-7, with 8 bases lining up with TRBD1. Unmatched junction bases numbered 13, after V lost 4 bases and J lost 3 bases. This CDR3 has 17 amino acids. Germline assignment: CDR1 KGHDR and CDR2 SFDVKD. The CDR3 here is CATSDPSGQGNLYEQYF. The CDR3, as DNA: TGTGCCACCAGTGACCCTTCAGGACAGGGAAACCTCTACGAGCAGTACTTC.

The chain carries TRBV30 and TRBJ2-7, with D tentatively TRBD1 (6 bases). The CDR3 has 12 amino acids. The V end lost 5 bases, the J end lost 2 bases, and 10 bases lay between the germline ends. Germline V gene lookup returns CDR1 GTSNPN and CDR2 SVGIG (reference sequence). DNA for the CDR3: TGTGCCTGGGGGGACACCCCCTACGAGCAGTACTTC. It specifies CAWGDTPYEQYF.

This chain uses TRBV18 with TRBJ2-3; 16 bases are a match to TRBD2. CDR1 is KGHSH and CDR2 is LQKENI in the germline V gene. The CDR3 consists of 17 residues. Trimming took 5 bases from V and 5 from J; bases not matched to a gene: 7. The CDR3 DNA follows: TGTGCCAGCTCATATGGGACTAGCGGGGGGGCCGGAGATACGCAGTATTTT. The encoded protein is CASSYGTSGGAGDTQYF. The full variable domain, completed using reference TRBV18 and TRBJ2-3, is NAGVMQNPRHLVRRRGQEARLRCSPMKGHSHVYWYRQLPEEGLKFMVYLQKENIIDESGMPKERFSAEFPKEGPSILRIQQVVRGDSAAYFCASSYGTSGGAGDTQYFGPGTRLTVL.

The chain uses TRBV4-1 and TRBJ1-3; TRBD1 aligns across 7 bases. Germline-derived CDR1 and CDR2 are MGHRA and YSYEKL. This CDR3 has 17 residues. The junction had 10 bases not matched to a gene; V was cut back by 1 base and J by 4 bases. Here the CDR3 DNA reads TGCGCCAGCAGCCAAGGGCCCCAGACAGGGAGAGGAAACACCATATATTTT. Amino acids: CASSQGPQTGRGNTIYF.

This clone appeared a single time. The J gene is TRBJ1-1, the V gene TRBV5-4; 7 bases fit TRBD1. The germline V gene has CDR1 SGHNT and CDR2 YYREEE (reference sequence). V shed 5 bases and J 7 bases; nucleotides not matched to a gene: 5. This CDR3 comprises 12 residues. CDR3 loop: CASRKGQNEAFF. The CDR3 nucleotides read TGTGCCAGCAGAAAGGGACAGAATGAAGCTTTCTTT.

This chain joins TRBV11-3 and TRBJ1-2; maybe TRBD1 (6 bases). Between the trimmed V and J ends, which lost 6 bases and 4 bases, there was a span of 12 bases. Germline V gene data show CDR1 as SGHNT and CDR2 as YENEEA. CDR3 length: 13 residues. The CDR3 DNA reads TGTGCCAGCAGTGCCAGGGGTGGCTATGGCTACACCTTC. Encoded protein: CASSARGGYGYTF.

This clone appeared a few times. V usage is TRBV5-1 and J usage is TRBJ1-3; D unclear. The V end lost 1 base, the J end lost 0 bases, and 5 bases lay between the germline ends. Germline CDR1 is SGHRS and CDR2 is YFSETQ. This CDR3 has 14 amino acids. CDR3 protein: CASSLSGSGNTIYF. The CDR3, as DNA: TGCGCCAGCAGCTTGTCAGGCTCTGGAAACACCATATATTTT.

V gene TRBV28 combines with J gene TRBJ2-1; D is uncertain. Trimming left V 3 bases short and J 0 bases short, with 12 bases between. The length of the CDR3 is 16 residues. CDR1 and CDR2 (germline): MDHEN, SYDVKM. For the CDR3, the DNA is TGTGCCAGCAGTTTCTGGTCCCTAAGCTCCTACAATGAGCAGTTCTTC. This codes for CASSFWSLSSYNEQFF. Drawing the rest from reference TRBV28 and TRBJ2-1, the complete variable domain is DVKVTQSSRYLVKRTGEKVFLECVQDMDHENMFWYRQDPGLGLRLIYFSYDVKMKEKGDIPEGYSVSREKKERFSLILESASTNQTSMYLCASSFWSLSSYNEQFFGPGTRLTVL.

The V call is TRBV5-1, the J call TRBJ2-1, with D perhaps matching TRBD1 (6 bases). Germline loops: CDR1 SGHRS, CDR2 YFSETQ. This CDR3 comprises 14 residues. Trimming shortened V by 5 bases and J by 4 bases, and 13 bases separated the two germline ends. CDR3 residues: CASSPGQTYNEQFF. The CDR3 DNA sequence: TGCGCCAGCAGTCCAGGACAGACTTACAATGAGCAGTTCTTC.

This chain joins TRBV13 and TRBJ2-5; 14 nucleotides align to TRBD2. Germline V gene data show CDR1 as PRHDT and CDR2 as FYEKMQ (reference sequence). J gave up 2 bases and V 5 bases, and 10 bases lay outside the gene matches. The CDR3 loop spans 18 amino acids. CDR3 coding DNA: TGTGCCAGCAGCACCACCGGGACTAGCGGGGGTGAGCAAGAGACCCAGTACTTC. Translated, it gives CASSTTGTSGGEQETQYF.

The gene calls are TRBV6-5 and TRBJ1-1, with a weak D call TRBD1 (6 bases). The ends were cut back, 7 bases at V and 7 bases at J, with 13 bases in the middle. This CDR3 comprises 12 residues. Germline V gene sequence: CDR1 MNHEY, CDR2 SVGAGI. The CDR3 region has the DNA TGTGCCAGCACTGGGACACCCCGTGAAGCTTTCTTT. Its translation is CASTGTPREAFF.

This chain connects TRBV7-9 to TRBJ1-1; unclear D gene. The CDR3 loop spans 16 amino acids. The germline CDR1 and CDR2 sequences are SEHNR and FQNEAQ (reference sequence). V was pared by 6 bases and J by 1 base, with 18 bases between. The CDR3 protein is CASRPIFREGNTEAFF. CDR3 bases: TGTGCCAGCAGGCCTATATTTCGGGAGGGGAACACTGAAGCTTTCTTT.

Here the CDR3 reads CATSNRHETGNTIYF. In DNA form, the CDR3 reads TGTGCCACCAGCAACAGACATGAAACGGGAAACACCATATATTTT. The rearrangement links TRBV15 to TRBJ1-3; D unresolved. This CDR3 is built from 15 residues. Trimming removed 4 bases at V and 4 bases at J, with 14 bases between. The germline V gene has CDR1 LNHNV and CDR2 YYDKDF (reference sequence).

This clone occurred a few times. CDR3 protein: CASSGGPYEQYF. The CDR3 DNA sequence: TGTGCCAGCAGCGGCGGGCCCTACGAGCAGTACTTC. V is TRBV28 and J is TRBJ2-7, with D possibly matching TRBD2 (5 bases). The germline V and J ends were trimmed by 6 bases and 2 bases, with 8 bases remaining between them. The CDR3 runs 12 residues. Germline V lookup: CDR1 MDHEN, CDR2 SYDVKM.

This clone was seen repeatedly, ten times or more. J is TRBJ2-1 and V is TRBV3-1 (or the pseudogene TRBV3-2), with 11 bases aligning to TRBD2. The CDR3 runs to 18 residues. The germline V gene encodes CDR1 LGHDT and CDR2 YNNKEL (reference sequence). After removal of 4 bases from V and 0 bases from J, the junction contained 8 bases not matched to a gene. The CDR3 spells CASSPLTTSGGSYNEQFF. CDR3 coding DNA: TGTGCCAGCAGCCCCCTCACAACTAGCGGGGGCTCCTACAATGAGCAGTTCTTC.

This chain uses TRBV6-5 with TRBJ2-5; no firm D call. CDR3 length: 14 residues. CDR1 MNHEY and CDR2 SVGAGI come from the germline V gene. Trimming pared 4 bases from V and 1 base from J, leaving 10 bases between. The CDR3 coding sequence is TGTGCCAGCAGTTCGGAGCAGATCCAAGAGACCCAGTACTTC. As protein: CASSSEQIQETQYF.